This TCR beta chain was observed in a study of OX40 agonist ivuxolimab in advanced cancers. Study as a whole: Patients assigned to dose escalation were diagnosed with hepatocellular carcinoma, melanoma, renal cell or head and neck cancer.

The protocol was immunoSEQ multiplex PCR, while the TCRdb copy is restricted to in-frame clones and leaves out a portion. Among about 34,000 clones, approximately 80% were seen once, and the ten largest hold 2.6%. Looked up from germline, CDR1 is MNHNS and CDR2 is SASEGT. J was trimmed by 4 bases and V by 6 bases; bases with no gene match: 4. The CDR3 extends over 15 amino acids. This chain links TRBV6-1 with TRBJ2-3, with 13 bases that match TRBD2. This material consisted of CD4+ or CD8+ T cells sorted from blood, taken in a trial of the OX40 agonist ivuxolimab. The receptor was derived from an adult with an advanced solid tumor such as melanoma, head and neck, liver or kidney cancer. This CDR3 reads CASRPGLAGPDTQYF. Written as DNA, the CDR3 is TGTGCCAGCAGGCCGGGACTAGCGGGACCAGATACGCAGTATTTT.